This TCR beta chain stems from a study of T cell repertoires in aging, cancer and after chemotherapy. Across the whole study: Donor ages fell into six groups from 30 or younger up to 70 or older. Findings and caveats of the study: Healthy donors lost TCR diversity with age mainly through richness, cancer patients through richness and evenness.

The V gene's germline CDR1 is SGHTA and CDR2 FQGNSA. The V end lost 1 base, the J end lost 2 bases, and 2 bases lay between the germline ends. The length of the CDR3 is 12 residues. TCR beta rearrangements were amplified from peripheral blood genomic DNA. TRB rearrangements spanning V, D and J were amplified using mixed TRB-A/B primers. TCRdb ran MiXCR on the multiplex PCR reads and lists one entry per CDR3 protein. The sample shows thousands of distinct CDR3 sequences, 25% to 35% of them seen only once. This clonotype was detected only a few times. Its antigen remains unidentified. The origin of this receptor is a human donor in good health. The chain couples TRBV7-2 to TRBJ2-5; D gene unclear. Sequenced: blood. The CDR3 protein is CASSLEQETQYF. The CDR3 nucleotides are TGTGCCAGCAGCTTAGAACAAGAGACCCAGTACTTC.